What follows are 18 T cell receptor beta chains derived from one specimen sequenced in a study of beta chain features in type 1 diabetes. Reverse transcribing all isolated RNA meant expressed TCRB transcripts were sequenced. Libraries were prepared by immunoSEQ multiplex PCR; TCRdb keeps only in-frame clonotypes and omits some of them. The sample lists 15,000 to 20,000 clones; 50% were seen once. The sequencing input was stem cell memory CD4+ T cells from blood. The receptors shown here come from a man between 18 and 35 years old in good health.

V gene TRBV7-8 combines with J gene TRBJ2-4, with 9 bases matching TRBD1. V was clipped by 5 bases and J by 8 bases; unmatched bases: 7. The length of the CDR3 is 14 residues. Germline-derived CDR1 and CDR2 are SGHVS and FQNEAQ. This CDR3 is CASSPRDRVDIQYF. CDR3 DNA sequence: TGTGCCAGCAGCCCGCGGGACAGGGTGGACATTCAGTACTTC.

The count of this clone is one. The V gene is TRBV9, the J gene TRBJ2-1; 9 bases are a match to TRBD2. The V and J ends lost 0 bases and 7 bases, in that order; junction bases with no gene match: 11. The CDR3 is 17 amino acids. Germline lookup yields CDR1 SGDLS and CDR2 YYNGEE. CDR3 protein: CASSVAPSGVPGNEQFF. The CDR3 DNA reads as TGTGCCAGCAGCGTAGCTCCTAGCGGGGTTCCGGGGAATGAGCAGTTCTTC.

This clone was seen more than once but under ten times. For the CDR3, the DNA is TGTGCCAGCAGAGCTTCCTCCTCCTACGAGCAGTACTTC. Protein sequence: CASRASSSYEQYF. The chain joins TRBV7-2 to TRBJ2-7, with D uncertain. The CDR3 has 13 residues. Germline V gene lookup returns CDR1 SGHTA and CDR2 FQGNSA. Trimming took off 6 bases at V and 0 bases at J, with 9 bases between the two ends.

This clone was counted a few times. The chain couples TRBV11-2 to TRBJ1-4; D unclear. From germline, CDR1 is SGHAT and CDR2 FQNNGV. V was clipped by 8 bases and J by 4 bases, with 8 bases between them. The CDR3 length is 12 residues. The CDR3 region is CASAGSNEKLFF. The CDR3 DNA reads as TGTGCCAGCGCGGGGAGTAATGAAAAACTGTTTTTT.

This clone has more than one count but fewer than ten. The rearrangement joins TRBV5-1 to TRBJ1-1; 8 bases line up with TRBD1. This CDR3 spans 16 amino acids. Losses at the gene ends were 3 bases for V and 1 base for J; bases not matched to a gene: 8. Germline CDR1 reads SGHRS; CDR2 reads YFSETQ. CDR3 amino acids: CASSSWTGLENTEAFF. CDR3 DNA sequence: TGCGCCAGCAGCTCCTGGACAGGGTTGGAGAACACTGAAGCTTTCTTT.

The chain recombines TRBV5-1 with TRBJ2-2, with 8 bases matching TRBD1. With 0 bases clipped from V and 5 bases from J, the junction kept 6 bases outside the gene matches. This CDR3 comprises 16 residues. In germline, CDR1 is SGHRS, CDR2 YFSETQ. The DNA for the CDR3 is TGCGCCAGCAGCTTGGTTCCAGGGGGCGGAACCGGGGAGCTGTTTTTT. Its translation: CASSLVPGGGTGELFF.

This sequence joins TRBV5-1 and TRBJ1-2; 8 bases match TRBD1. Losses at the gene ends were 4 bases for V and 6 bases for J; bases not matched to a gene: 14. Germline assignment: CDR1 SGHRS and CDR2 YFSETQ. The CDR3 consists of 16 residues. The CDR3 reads CASSTENFGTGHGYTF. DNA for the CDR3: TGCGCCAGCAGCACCGAAAACTTTGGGACAGGACATGGCTACACCTTC.

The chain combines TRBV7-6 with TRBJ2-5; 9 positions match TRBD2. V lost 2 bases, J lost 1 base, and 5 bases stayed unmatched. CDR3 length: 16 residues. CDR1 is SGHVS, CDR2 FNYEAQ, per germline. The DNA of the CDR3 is TGTGCCAGCAGCTTAAGCAGCGGGAGGACCCAAGAGACCCAGTACTTC. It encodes CASSLSSGRTQETQYF.

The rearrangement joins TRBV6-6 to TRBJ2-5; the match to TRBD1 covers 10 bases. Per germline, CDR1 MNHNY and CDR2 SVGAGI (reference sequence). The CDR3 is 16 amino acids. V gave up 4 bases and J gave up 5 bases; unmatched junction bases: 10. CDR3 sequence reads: CASSSLGTGERETQYF. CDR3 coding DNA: TGTGCCAGCAGTTCCTTGGGGACAGGGGAAAGGGAGACCCAGTACTTC.

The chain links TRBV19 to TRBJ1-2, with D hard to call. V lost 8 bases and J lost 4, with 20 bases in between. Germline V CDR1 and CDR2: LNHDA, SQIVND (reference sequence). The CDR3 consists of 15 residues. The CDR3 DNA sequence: TGTGCCAGTGAAACCCGTCGAGAGGCCTCCTATGGCTACACCTTC. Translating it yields CASETRREASYGYTF.

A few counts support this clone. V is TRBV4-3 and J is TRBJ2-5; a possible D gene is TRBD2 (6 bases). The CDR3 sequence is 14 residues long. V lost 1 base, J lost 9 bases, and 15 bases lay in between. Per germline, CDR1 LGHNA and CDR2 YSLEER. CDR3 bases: TGCGCCAGCAGCCAAGGGAGGGGCCCAGGGCCCCAGTACTTC. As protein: CASSQGRGPGPQYF.

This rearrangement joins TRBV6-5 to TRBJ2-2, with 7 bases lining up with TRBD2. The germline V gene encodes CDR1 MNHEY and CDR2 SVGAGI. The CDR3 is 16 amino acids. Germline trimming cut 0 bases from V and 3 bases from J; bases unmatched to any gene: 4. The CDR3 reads CASSYSVLADTGELFF. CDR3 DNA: TGTGCCAGCAGTTACTCGGTCCTAGCGGACACCGGGGAGCTGTTTTTT.

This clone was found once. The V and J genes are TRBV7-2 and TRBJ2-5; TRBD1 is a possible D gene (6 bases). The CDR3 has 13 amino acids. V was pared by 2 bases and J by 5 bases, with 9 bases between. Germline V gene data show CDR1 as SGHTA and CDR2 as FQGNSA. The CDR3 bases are TGTGCCAGCAGCTTACAGGGGACGGAGACCCAGTACTTC. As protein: CASSLQGTETQYF.

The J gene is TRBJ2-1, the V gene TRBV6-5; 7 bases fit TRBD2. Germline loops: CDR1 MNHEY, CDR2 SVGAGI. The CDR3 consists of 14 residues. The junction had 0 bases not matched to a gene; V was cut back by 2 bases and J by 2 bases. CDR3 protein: CASSYGLAYNEQFF. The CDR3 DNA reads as TGTGCCAGCAGTTACGGACTAGCCTACAATGAGCAGTTCTTC.

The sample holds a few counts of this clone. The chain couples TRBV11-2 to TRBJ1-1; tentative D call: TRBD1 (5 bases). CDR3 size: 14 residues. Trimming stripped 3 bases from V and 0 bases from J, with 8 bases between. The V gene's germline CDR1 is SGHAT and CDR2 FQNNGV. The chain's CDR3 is CASSFYRLNTEAFF. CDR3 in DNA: TGTGCCAGCAGCTTTTACAGGTTGAACACTGAAGCTTTCTTT.

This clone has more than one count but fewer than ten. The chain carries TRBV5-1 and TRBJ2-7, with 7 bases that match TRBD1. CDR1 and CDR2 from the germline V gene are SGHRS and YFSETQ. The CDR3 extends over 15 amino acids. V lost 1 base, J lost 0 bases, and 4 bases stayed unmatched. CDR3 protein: CASSLLGQASYEQYF. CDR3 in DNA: TGCGCCAGCAGCTTGTTAGGACAGGCCTCCTACGAGCAGTACTTC.

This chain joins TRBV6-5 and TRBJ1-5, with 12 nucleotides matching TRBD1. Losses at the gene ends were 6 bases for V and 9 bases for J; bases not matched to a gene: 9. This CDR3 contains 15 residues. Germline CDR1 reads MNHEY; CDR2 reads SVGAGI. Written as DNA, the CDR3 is TGTGCCAGCAGCCCCGGGACAGGGGGCATTGGGCCCCAGCATTTT. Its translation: CASSPGTGGIGPQHF.

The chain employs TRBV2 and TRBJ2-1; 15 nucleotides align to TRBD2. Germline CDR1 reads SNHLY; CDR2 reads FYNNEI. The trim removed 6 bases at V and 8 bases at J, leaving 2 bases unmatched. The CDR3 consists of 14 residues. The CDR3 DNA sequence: TGTGCCAGCAGAGGGACTAGCGGGAGGTATGAGCAGTTCTTC. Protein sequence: CASRGTSGRYEQFF. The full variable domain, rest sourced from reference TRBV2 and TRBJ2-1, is EPEVTQTPSHQVTQMGQEVILRCVPISNHLYFYWYRQILGQKVEFLVSFYNNEISEKSEIFDDQFSVERPDGSNFTLKIRSTKLEDSAMYFCASRGTSGRYEQFFGPGTRLTVL.